In this sample, the clone carrying this T cell receptor (beta chain) turned up once. Germline CDR1 ENHRY, CDR2 SYGVKD. The CDR3 extends over 16 amino acids. V gave up 3 bases and J gave up 6 bases; unmatched junction bases: 7. Recruits, aged roughly 18 to 95 years, lived in approximately 26 US areas. As originally analysed: Estimation of nucleated cell counts was performed using reference gene primer amplification. Data came from immunoSEQ multiplex PCR; TCRdb stores just in-frame clones and leaves some out. V and J calls and clone size are as listed in that table; D and trimming were resolved from the DNA. The sample carries roughly 170,000 clones, 80% to 90% recorded once. The data stem from a study of blood T cell repertoires in COVID-19. Looking at the study overall: The origin of the acute and convalescent COVID-19 samples was the United States, Italy and Spain. Sample material is recorded as cDNA or gDNA derived from T cells, B-cell-depleted T cells, or PBMCs.

This chain links TRBV10-3 with TRBJ2-1; 11 nucleotides match TRBD1. This TCR was sampled from a woman in her 50s in a cohort exposed to, infected with or recovered from COVID-19 (not recorded which). Sequencing was done on a sample of PBMCs or T cells enriched from blood (not recorded which). The chain's CDR3 is CAISDRTGGGSNEQFF. Here the CDR3 DNA reads TGTGCCATCAGTGATAGGACAGGGGGCGGAAGCAATGAGCAGTTCTTC.